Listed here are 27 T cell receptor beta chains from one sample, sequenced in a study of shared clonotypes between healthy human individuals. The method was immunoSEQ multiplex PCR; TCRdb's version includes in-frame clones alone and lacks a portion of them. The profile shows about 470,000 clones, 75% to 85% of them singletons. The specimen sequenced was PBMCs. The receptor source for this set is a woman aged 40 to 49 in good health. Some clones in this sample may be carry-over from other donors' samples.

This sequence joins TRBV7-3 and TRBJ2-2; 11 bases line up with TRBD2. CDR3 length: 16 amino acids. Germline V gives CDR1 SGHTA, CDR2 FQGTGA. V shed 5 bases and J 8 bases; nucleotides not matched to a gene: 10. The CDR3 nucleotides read TGTGCCAGCAGCGCCACTAGCGGGAGCCTTCCTGGGGAGCTGTTTTTT. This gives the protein CASSATSGSLPGELFF.

CDR3 amino acids: CASSRERESEQYF. The CDR3 region has the DNA TGTGCCAGCAGCCGCGAGCGGGAGTCCGAGCAGTACTTC. V gene TRBV5-4 combines with J gene TRBJ2-7, with 8 bases that match TRBD2. Germline V lookup: CDR1 SGHNT, CDR2 YYREEE (reference sequence). Trimming at V came to 4 bases and at J to 6 bases, leaving 6 bases not matched to a gene. The CDR3 consists of 13 residues.

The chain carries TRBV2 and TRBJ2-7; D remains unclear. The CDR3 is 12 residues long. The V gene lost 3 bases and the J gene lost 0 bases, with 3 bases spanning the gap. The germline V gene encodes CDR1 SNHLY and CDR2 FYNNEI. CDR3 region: CASSESSYEQYF. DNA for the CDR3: TGTGCCAGCAGTGAGAGCTCCTACGAGCAGTACTTC.

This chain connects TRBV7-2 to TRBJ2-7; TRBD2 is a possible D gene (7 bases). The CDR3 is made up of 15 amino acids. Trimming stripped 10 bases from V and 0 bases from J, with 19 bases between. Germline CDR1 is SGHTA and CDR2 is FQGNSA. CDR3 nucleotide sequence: TGTGCCACCAGGAAGTCGGGGGGCCCCTCCTACGAGCAGTACTTC. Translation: CATRKSGGPSYEQYF.

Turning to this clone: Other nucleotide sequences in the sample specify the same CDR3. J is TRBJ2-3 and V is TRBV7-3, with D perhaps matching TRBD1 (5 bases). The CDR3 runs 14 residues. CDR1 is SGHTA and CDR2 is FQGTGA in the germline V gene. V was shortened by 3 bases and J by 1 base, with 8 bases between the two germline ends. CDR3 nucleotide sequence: TGTGCCAGCAGCTTGCTAGGGGGCACAGATACGCAGTATTTT. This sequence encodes CASSLLGGTDTQYF. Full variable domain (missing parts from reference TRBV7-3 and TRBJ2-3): GAGVSQTPSNKVTEKGKYVELRCDPISGHTALYWYRQSLGQGPEFLIYFQGTGAADDSGLPNDRFFAVRPEGSVSTLKIQRTERGDSAVYLCASSLLGGTDTQYFGPGTRLTVL.

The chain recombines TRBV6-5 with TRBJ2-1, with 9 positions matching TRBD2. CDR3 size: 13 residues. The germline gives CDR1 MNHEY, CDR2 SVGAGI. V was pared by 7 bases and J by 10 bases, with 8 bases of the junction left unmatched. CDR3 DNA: TGTGCCAGCACTCGCGGGAGGGAAGGAGAGCAGTTCTTC. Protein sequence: CASTRGREGEQFF.

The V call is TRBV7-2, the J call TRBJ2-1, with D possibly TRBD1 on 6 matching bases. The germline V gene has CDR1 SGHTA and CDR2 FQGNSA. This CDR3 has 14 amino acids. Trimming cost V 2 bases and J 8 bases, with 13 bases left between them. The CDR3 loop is CASSLWQGIYEQFF. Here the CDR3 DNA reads TGTGCCAGCAGCTTATGGCAGGGGATCTATGAGCAGTTCTTC.

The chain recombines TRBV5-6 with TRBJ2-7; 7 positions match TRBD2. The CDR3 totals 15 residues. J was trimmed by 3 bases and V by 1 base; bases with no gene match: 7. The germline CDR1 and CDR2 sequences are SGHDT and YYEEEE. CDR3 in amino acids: CASSLRKLAYYEQYF. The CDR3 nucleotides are TGTGCCAGCAGCTTGCGGAAACTAGCGTACTACGAGCAGTACTTC.

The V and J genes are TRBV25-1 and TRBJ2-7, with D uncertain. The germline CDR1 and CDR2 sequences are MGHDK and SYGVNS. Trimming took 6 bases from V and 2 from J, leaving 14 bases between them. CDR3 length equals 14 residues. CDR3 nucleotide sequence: TGTGCCAGCAGCGCCAATCTCGCCCCCTACGAGCAGTACTTC. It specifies CASSANLAPYEQYF.

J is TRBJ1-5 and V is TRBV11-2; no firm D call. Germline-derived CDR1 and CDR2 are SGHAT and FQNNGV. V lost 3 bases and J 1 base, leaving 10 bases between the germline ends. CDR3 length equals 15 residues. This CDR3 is CASSFDGKSNQPQHF. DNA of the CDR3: TGTGCCAGCAGCTTCGACGGGAAAAGCAATCAGCCCCAGCATTTT. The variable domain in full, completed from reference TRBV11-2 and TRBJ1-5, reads EAGVAQSPRYKIIEKRQSVAFWCNPISGHATLYWYQQILGQGPKLLIQFQNNGVVDDSQLPKDRFSAERLKGVDSTLKIQPAKLEDSAVYLCASSFDGKSNQPQHFGDGTRLSIL.

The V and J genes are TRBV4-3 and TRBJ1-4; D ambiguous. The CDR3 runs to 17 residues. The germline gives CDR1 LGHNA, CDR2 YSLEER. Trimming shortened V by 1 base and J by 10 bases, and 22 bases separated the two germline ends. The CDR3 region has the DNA TGCGCCAGCAGCCAAGGGACGGGAGTGTCGATGATCGGAAAACTGTTTTTT. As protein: CASSQGTGVSMIGKLFF.

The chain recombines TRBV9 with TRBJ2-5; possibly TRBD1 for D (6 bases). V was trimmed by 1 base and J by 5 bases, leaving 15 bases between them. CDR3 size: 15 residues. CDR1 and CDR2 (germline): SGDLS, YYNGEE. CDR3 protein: CASSVNRVGEETQYF. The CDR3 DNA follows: TGTGCCAGCAGCGTAAACAGGGTGGGAGAGGAGACCCAGTACTTC.

The CDR3 DNA reads as TGTGCCAGCGGCTCCGAGGGGTTCCCCAATCAGCCCCAGCATTTT. It codes for CASGSEGFPNQPQHF. This chain uses TRBV28 with TRBJ1-5; D is possibly TRBD1 (5 bases). This CDR3 region has 15 residues. The germline CDR1 and CDR2 sequences are MDHEN and SYDVKM. V lost 8 bases and J lost 3, with 17 bases in between.

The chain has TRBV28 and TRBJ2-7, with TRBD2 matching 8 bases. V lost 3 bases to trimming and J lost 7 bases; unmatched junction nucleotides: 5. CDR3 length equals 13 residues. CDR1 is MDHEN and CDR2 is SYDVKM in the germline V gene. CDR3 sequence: CASSFGGDREQYF. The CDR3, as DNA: TGTGCCAGCAGTTTCGGGGGGGATAGGGAGCAGTACTTC.

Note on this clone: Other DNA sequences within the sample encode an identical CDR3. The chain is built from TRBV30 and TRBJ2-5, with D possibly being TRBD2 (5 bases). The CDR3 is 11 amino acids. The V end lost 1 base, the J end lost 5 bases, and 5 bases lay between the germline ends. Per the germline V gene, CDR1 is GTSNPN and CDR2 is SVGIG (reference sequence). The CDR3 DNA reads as TGTGCCTGGAGTGGAGGGGAGACCCAGTACTTC. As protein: CAWSGGETQYF.

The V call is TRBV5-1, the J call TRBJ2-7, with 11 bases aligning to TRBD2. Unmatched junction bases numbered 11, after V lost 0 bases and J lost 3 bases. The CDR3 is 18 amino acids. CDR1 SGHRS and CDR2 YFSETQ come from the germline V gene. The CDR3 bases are TGCGCCAGCAGCTTGGTGCACCGGACTAGCGGGTGGGACTACGAGCAGTACTTC. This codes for CASSLVHRTSGWDYEQYF.

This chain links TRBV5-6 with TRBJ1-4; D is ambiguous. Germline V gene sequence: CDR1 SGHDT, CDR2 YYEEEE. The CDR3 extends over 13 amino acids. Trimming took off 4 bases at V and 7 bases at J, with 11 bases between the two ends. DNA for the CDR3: TGTGCCAGCAGCCCCGCGGCCAGTGAAAAACTGTTTTTT. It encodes CASSPAASEKLFF.

The CDR3 is CASSLSVAGDEKLFF. The CDR3 coding sequence is TGTGCCAGCAGTTTATCGGTGGCAGGGGATGAAAAACTGTTTTTT. The chain links TRBV27 to TRBJ1-4; TRBD1 might be the D (6 bases). Looked up from germline, CDR1 is MNHEY and CDR2 is SMNVEV (reference sequence). V was trimmed by 0 bases and J by 6 bases, leaving 11 bases between them. The CDR3 extends over 15 amino acids.

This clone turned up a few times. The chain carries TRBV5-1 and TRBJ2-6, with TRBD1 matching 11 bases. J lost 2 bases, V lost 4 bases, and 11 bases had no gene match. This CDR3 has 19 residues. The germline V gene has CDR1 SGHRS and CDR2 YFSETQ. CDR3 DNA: TGCGCCAGCAGCCCGTGGACAGGGGGCGCGGATGCTGGGGCCAACGTCCTGACTTTC. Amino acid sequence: CASSPWTGGADAGANVLTF.

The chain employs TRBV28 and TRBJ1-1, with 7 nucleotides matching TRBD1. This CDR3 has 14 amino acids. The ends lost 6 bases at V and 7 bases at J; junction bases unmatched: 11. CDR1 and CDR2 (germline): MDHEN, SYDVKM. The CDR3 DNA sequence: TGTGCCAGCAGGAGGACAGGCACGGTCTTTGAAGCTTTCTTT. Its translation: CASRRTGTVFEAFF. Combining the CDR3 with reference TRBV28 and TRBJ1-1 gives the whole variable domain DVKVTQSSRYLVKRTGEKVFLECVQDMDHENMFWYRQDPGLGLRLIYFSYDVKMKEKGDIPEGYSVSREKKERFSLILESASTNQTSMYLCASRRTGTVFEAFFGQGTRLTVV.

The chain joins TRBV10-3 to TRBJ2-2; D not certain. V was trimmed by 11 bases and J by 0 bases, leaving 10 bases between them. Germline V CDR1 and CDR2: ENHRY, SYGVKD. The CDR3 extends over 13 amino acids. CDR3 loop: CAVGEPNTGELFF. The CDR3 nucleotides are TGTGCCGTCGGAGAGCCGAACACCGGGGAGCTGTTTTTT.

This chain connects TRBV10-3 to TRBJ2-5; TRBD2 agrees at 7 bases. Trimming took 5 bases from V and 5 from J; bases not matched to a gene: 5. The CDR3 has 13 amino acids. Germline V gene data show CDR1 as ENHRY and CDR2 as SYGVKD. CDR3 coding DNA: TGTGCCATCAGTCAGGCGGGAGAGGAGACCCAGTACTTC. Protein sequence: CAISQAGEETQYF.

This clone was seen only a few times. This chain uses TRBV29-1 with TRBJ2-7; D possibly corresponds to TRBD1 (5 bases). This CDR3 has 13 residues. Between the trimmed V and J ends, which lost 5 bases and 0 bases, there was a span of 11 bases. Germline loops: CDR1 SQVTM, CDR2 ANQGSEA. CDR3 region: CSVQGTDSYEQYF. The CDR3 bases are TGCAGCGTTCAGGGTACGGACTCCTACGAGCAGTACTTC.

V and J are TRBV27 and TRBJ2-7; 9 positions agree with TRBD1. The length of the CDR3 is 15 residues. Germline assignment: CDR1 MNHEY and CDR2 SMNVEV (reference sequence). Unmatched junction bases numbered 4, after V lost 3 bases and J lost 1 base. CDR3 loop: CASSLGQGRSYEQYF. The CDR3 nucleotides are TGTGCCAGCAGTTTGGGACAGGGAAGATCCTACGAGCAGTACTTC.

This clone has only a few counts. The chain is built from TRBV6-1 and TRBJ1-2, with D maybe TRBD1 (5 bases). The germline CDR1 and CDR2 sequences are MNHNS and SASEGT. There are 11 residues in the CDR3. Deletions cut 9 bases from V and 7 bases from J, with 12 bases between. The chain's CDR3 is CASTGGAGYTF. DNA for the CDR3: TGTGCCAGTACGGGGGGAGCTGGCTACACCTTC.

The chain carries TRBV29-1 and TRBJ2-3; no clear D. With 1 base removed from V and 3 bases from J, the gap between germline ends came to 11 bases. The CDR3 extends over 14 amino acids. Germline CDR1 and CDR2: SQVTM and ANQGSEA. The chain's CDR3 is CSVEGFLTTDTQYF. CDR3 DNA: TGCAGCGTTGAAGGGTTTTTGACTACAGATACGCAGTATTTT.

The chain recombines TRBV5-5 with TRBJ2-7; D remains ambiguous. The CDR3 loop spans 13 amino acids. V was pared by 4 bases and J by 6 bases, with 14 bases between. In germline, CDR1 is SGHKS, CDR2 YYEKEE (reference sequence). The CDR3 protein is CASSPSLVGEQYF. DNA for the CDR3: TGTGCCAGCAGCCCCTCCTTAGTGGGCGAGCAGTACTTC.